These 11 T cell receptor beta chains share one sample of origin, sequenced in a study of blood T cell repertoires in COVID-19. Assay used: immunoSEQ multiplex PCR; TCRdb lists only in-frame clones, some missing. The sample holds more than 85,000 clones, about four fifths seen once. The sequenced sample consisted of peripheral blood. These receptors originate from a woman in her sixties or seventies with acute or convalescent COVID-19.

The gene calls are TRBV11-2 and TRBJ1-2; D is unclear. Between the trimmed V and J ends, which lost 0 bases and 6 bases, there was a span of 11 bases. CDR3 length: 14 amino acids. CDR1 is SGHAT and CDR2 is FQNNGV in the germline V gene. The CDR3 protein is CASSLDPRANGYTF. The CDR3 DNA follows: TGTGCCAGCAGCTTAGATCCGCGTGCTAATGGCTACACCTTC. Together with reference TRBV11-2 and TRBJ1-2, the CDR3 gives the full variable domain: EAGVAQSPRYKIIEKRQSVAFWCNPISGHATLYWYQQILGQGPKLLIQFQNNGVVDDSQLPKDRFSAERLKGVDSTLKIQPAKLEDSAVYLCASSLDPRANGYTFGSGTRLTVV.

The chain employs TRBV6-2 or TRBV6-3 and TRBJ1-5, with 12 bases matching TRBD1. Germline V gene lookup returns CDR1 MNHEY and CDR2 SVGEGT. The V and J ends lost 3 bases and 1 base, in that order; junction bases with no gene match: 10. The CDR3 loop spans 19 amino acids. CDR3 sequence reads: CASSYPGQGAGRSNQPQHF. In DNA form, the CDR3 reads TGTGCCAGCAGTTATCCGGGACAGGGGGCAGGAAGAAGCAATCAGCCCCAGCATTTT.

The chain employs TRBV9 and TRBJ2-7, with 7 bases matching TRBD1. From germline, CDR1 is SGDLS and CDR2 YYNGEE. J lost 0 bases, V lost 4 bases, and 7 bases had no gene match. This CDR3 has 15 residues. The CDR3 sequence is CASSPGTAISYEQYF. Here the CDR3 DNA reads TGTGCCAGCAGCCCCGGGACAGCAATCTCCTACGAGCAGTACTTC.

The chain couples TRBV3-1 (or the pseudogene TRBV3-2) to TRBJ2-2; 7 bases fit TRBD2. Germline V lookup: CDR1 LGHDT, CDR2 YNNKEL (reference sequence). J lost 6 bases, V lost 5 bases, and 9 bases had no gene match. The CDR3 is 15 amino acids. The CDR3 DNA follows: TGTGCCAGCAGCGGCCGGGGACTATACGCCGGGGAGCTGTTTTTT. Translation gives CASSGRGLYAGELFF.

CDR3 nucleotide sequence: TGTGCCAGCAGCCGAACTAGCGGGAGGGCCTACAATGAGCAGTTCTTC. It encodes CASSRTSGRAYNEQFF. The genes are TRBV7-9 and TRBJ2-1; 13 bases line up with TRBD2. Losses at the gene ends were 5 bases for V and 2 bases for J; bases not matched to a gene: 3. This CDR3 is built from 16 residues. CDR1 and CDR2 (germline): SEHNR, FQNEAQ (reference sequence).

Only a few counts were recorded for this clone. V and J are TRBV21-1 and TRBJ1-1. TRBV21-1 is an annotated pseudogene. The CDR3 sequence is 13 residues long. CDR3 loop: CASSKEGRPEAFF. The DNA for the CDR3 is TGTGCCAGCAGCAAGGAGGGGAGGCCTGAAGCTTTCTTT.

The chain carries TRBV7-9 and TRBJ2-2; TRBD1 agrees at 8 bases. This CDR3 spans 16 amino acids. Germline CDR1 SEHNR, CDR2 FQNEAQ (reference sequence). V was pared by 3 bases and J by 6 bases, with 9 bases of the junction left unmatched. The CDR3 DNA is TGTGCCAGCAGCTTCAGGGGGCCTTTGAATCCCGGGGAGCTGTTTTTT. It translates to CASSFRGPLNPGELFF.

The V gene is TRBV19, the J gene TRBJ2-3, with TRBD2 matching over 10 bases. Unmatched junction bases numbered 7, after V lost 5 bases and J lost 2 bases. This CDR3 comprises 16 residues. The V gene's germline CDR1 is LNHDA and CDR2 SQIVND (reference sequence). Written as DNA, the CDR3 is TGTGCCAGTAGTGTAACTAGCGGGGCGCCCACAGATACGCAGTATTTT. It specifies CASSVTSGAPTDTQYF. The whole variable domain, filled in from reference TRBV19 and TRBJ2-3, reads DGGITQSPKYLFRKEGQNVTLSCEQNLNHDAMYWYRQDPGQGLRLIYYSQIVNDFQKGDIAEGYSVSREKKESFPLTVTSAQKNPTAFYLCASSVTSGAPTDTQYFGPGTRLTVL.

The V call is TRBV2, the J call TRBJ2-1, with D perhaps matching TRBD2 (7 bases). V gave up 5 bases and J gave up 8 bases, with 19 bases separating them. Per the germline V gene, CDR1 is SNHLY and CDR2 is FYNNEI. The CDR3 has 15 residues. CDR3 amino acids: CASSRGGEGVDEQFF. CDR3 nucleotide sequence: TGTGCCAGCAGTCGAGGCGGGGAGGGGGTCGATGAGCAGTTCTTC.

V gene TRBV2 combines with J gene TRBJ1-1, with D maybe TRBD1 (5 bases). The CDR3 extends over 15 amino acids. V was clipped by 8 bases and J by 1 base, with 17 bases between them. Germline CDR1 reads SNHLY; CDR2 reads FYNNEI. Here the CDR3 reads CASRDSYTWNTEAFF. The CDR3 nucleotides read TGTGCCAGCCGGGACTCCTACACCTGGAACACTGAAGCTTTCTTT.

The chain employs TRBV19 and TRBJ1-4, with D possibly matching TRBD1 (5 bases). V was shortened by 5 bases and J by 0 bases, with 10 bases between the two germline ends. The CDR3 is made up of 15 amino acids. Germline V gives CDR1 LNHDA, CDR2 SQIVND (reference sequence). The CDR3 sequence is CASSDQGTTNEKLFF. As DNA, the CDR3 is TGTGCCAGTAGTGACCAGGGTACAACTAATGAAAAACTGTTTTTT.